Each of the 21 T cell receptor beta chains below was sequenced from the same sample in a study of technical replicates of blood from a handful of donors (dated by TCRdb to the late 2010s). To prepare the library, the immunoSEQ multiplex PCR assay was applied. TCRdb holds this immuneACCESS table with in-frame rearrangements only. Some clones are missing; in checked studies, unresolved V genes explain under half, and the rest has no known cause. A total of 80,000 to 90,000 clones appear in this sample, 94% of them only once. The ten largest account for 0.25% of the sample. Specimen: T cells isolated from PBMCs. The receptors were gathered from a human donor in good health.

The chain carries TRBV4-1 and TRBJ1-5; D not resolved. Germline V gives CDR1 MGHRA, CDR2 YSYEKL. Trimming removed 1 base at V and 2 bases at J, with 6 bases between. There are 14 residues in the CDR3. CDR3 amino acids: CASSQVYGNQPQHF. In DNA form, the CDR3 reads TGCGCCAGCAGCCAAGTTTATGGCAATCAGCCCCAGCATTTT.

Here the CDR3 reads CASSLLLNEQFF. The DNA for the CDR3 is TGTGCCAGCAGCTTACTCTTGAATGAGCAGTTCTTC. The gene calls are TRBV7-9 and TRBJ2-1; D ambiguous. CDR1 is SEHNR, CDR2 FQNEAQ, per germline (reference sequence). The CDR3 has 12 residues. V lost 2 bases and J lost 7, with 6 bases in between.

The chain links TRBV4-2 to TRBJ2-1; no reliable D call. This CDR3 is built from 15 residues. The germline V and J ends were trimmed by 1 base and 2 bases, with 9 bases remaining between them. In germline, CDR1 is LGHNA, CDR2 YNFKEQ. CDR3 sequence (DNA): TGTGCCAGCAGCCAAGGCGTACAGACCTACAATGAGCAGTTCTTC. Protein sequence: CASSQGVQTYNEQFF.

The V gene is TRBV2, the J gene TRBJ2-3; 7 nucleotides agree with TRBD2. The CDR3 spans 15 residues. The germline gives CDR1 SNHLY, CDR2 FYNNEI. The junction had 10 bases not matched to a gene; V was cut back by 10 bases and J by 0 bases. CDR3 bases: TGTGCCACCCGAGCGGGAAGTGCTAGCACAGATACGCAGTATTTT. This gives the protein CATRAGSASTDTQYF.

The rearrangement uses TRBV6-5 and TRBJ2-5; D is undetermined. The germline V gene encodes CDR1 MNHEY and CDR2 SVGAGI. The CDR3 covers 13 residues. Trimming took off 7 bases at V and 5 bases at J, with 14 bases between the two ends. This CDR3 is CASTPAVEETQYF. The CDR3 region has the DNA TGTGCCAGCACCCCAGCTGTGGAGGAGACCCAGTACTTC.

J is TRBJ1-5 and V is TRBV12-5, with 8 bases matching TRBD1. V shed 6 bases, J shed 6 bases, and the junction held 4 bases outside the gene matches. CDR1 and CDR2 (germline): LGHNT, FRNRAP. The CDR3 has 13 amino acids. CDR3: CASGPGGGQPQHF. CDR3 sequence (DNA): TGTGCTAGTGGCCCAGGGGGCGGTCAGCCCCAGCATTTT.

The chain is built from TRBV5-1 and TRBJ2-5; D is possibly TRBD2 (6 bases). This CDR3 is 15 amino acids long. Germline V gene lookup returns CDR1 SGHRS and CDR2 YFSETQ. V lost 3 bases and J lost 1, with 13 bases in between. The CDR3 nucleotides read TGCGCCAGCAGCTGGGGCTCTAGCGCCCAAGAGACCCAGTACTTC. Translation: CASSWGSSAQETQYF.

V is TRBV11-2 and J is TRBJ1-2, with D unclear. The germline V gene has CDR1 SGHAT and CDR2 FQNNGV. Trimming pared 5 bases from V and 6 bases from J, leaving 13 bases between. The CDR3 consists of 13 residues. The CDR3 sequence is CASSIPGINGYTF. Here the CDR3 DNA reads TGTGCCAGCAGCATACCGGGGATTAATGGCTACACCTTC.

This sequence joins TRBV14 and TRBJ2-1, with 10 bases identical to TRBD2. V shed 4 bases and J 3 bases; nucleotides not matched to a gene: 9. Germline V gene data show CDR1 as SGHDN and CDR2 as FVKESK. CDR3 size: 17 residues. The CDR3 DNA reads as TGTGCCAGCAGCCCCCTAGGACTAGCGGAGCTCTACAATGAGCAGTTCTTC. Protein: CASSPLGLAELYNEQFF.

The rearrangement uses TRBV5-1 and TRBJ2-2; D is perhaps TRBD1 (6 bases). The CDR3 length is 15 residues. V gave up 1 base and J gave up 2 bases, with 9 bases separating them. CDR1 is SGHRS, CDR2 YFSETQ, per germline. The CDR3, as DNA: TGCGCCAGCAGCTTGTTGGGGGCAAACACCGGGGAGCTGTTTTTT. Translating it yields CASSLLGANTGELFF.

The chain couples TRBV5-4 to TRBJ2-7; maybe TRBD1 (7 bases). Germline V gene sequence: CDR1 SGHNT, CDR2 YYREEE (reference sequence). Trimming pared 10 bases from V and 2 bases from J, leaving 25 bases between. This CDR3 contains 16 residues. The CDR3 region is CALRNRAGQHTYEQYF. The CDR3 region has the DNA TGTGCCTTAAGAAATCGGGCGGGACAGCATACCTACGAGCAGTACTTC.

The gene calls are TRBV13 and TRBJ2-5, with TRBD2 matching over 8 bases. CDR1 is PRHDT, CDR2 FYEKMQ, per germline (reference sequence). The ends lost 5 bases at V and 5 bases at J; junction bases unmatched: 4. This CDR3 is 13 amino acids long. The CDR3 here is CASSTSGRETQYF. DNA of the CDR3: TGTGCCAGCAGCACTAGCGGACGGGAGACCCAGTACTTC.

The chain combines TRBV4-1 with TRBJ1-5; 8 nucleotides line up with TRBD1. Trimming cost V 5 bases and J 7 bases; bases outside gene matches: 13. The CDR3 runs to 16 residues. Germline CDR1 is MGHRA and CDR2 is YSYEKL. The DNA for the CDR3 is TGCGCCAGCAGCAACCCGGGACAGGTATTCGGACAGCCCCAGCATTTT. Its translation is CASSNPGQVFGQPQHF.

In its sample, this clone was seen once. The V call is TRBV2, the J call TRBJ2-1; D is uncertain. Germline-derived CDR1 and CDR2 are SNHLY and FYNNEI. The V end lost 6 bases, the J end lost 6 bases, and 15 bases lay between the germline ends. The CDR3 runs to 14 residues. Here the CDR3 DNA reads TGTGCCAGCAGGGTCCGGGTTAGTGTCAATGAGCAGTTCTTC. It specifies CASRVRVSVNEQFF.

The chain joins TRBV5-6 to TRBJ2-7; possibly TRBD2 for D (5 bases). V dropped 2 bases and J dropped 2 bases, with 20 bases sitting between them. This CDR3 comprises 17 residues. Germline CDR1 is SGHDT and CDR2 is YYEEEE. CDR3 residues: CASSFGLSEGRAYEQYF. CDR3 sequence (DNA): TGTGCCAGCAGCTTTGGTCTTAGCGAAGGCAGAGCCTACGAGCAGTACTTC.

V and J are TRBV14 and TRBJ2-6, with TRBD1 identical over 7 bases. CDR3 length equals 16 residues. Germline V gene lookup returns CDR1 SGHDN and CDR2 FVKESK. The junction had 3 bases not matched to a gene; V was cut back by 3 bases and J by 1 base. CDR3 residues: CASSQGTASGANVLTF. In nucleotides, the CDR3 is TGTGCCAGCAGCCAGGGGACAGCGTCTGGGGCCAACGTCCTGACTTTC.

V usage is TRBV29-1 and J usage is TRBJ2-3; 8 bases map to TRBD2. Germline V CDR1 and CDR2: SQVTM, ANQGSEA. The ends lost 4 bases at V and 1 base at J; junction bases unmatched: 7. The CDR3 spans 15 residues. The CDR3 region is CSVVGAGVGTDTQYF. In DNA, the CDR3 is TGCAGCGTTGTAGGAGCGGGAGTTGGCACAGATACGCAGTATTTT.

V is TRBV13 and J is TRBJ2-6; no clear D gene. Between the trimmed V and J ends, which lost 2 bases and 2 bases, there was a span of 7 bases. In germline, CDR1 is PRHDT, CDR2 FYEKMQ (reference sequence). The CDR3 runs 15 residues. The CDR3 here is CASSLRGAGANVLTF. CDR3 coding DNA: TGTGCCAGCAGCTTACGCGGAGCTGGGGCCAACGTCCTGACTTTC.

This clone was observed a single time. J is TRBJ2-3 and V is TRBV29-1; no clear D. Germline values: CDR1 SQVTM, CDR2 ANQGSEA. The CDR3 is 11 amino acids. This CDR3 is CSHRPLGAQYF. CDR3 nucleotides: TGCAGTCACCGCCCACTCGGTGCGCAGTATTTT.

The chain has TRBV2 and TRBJ1-2, with D possibly being TRBD1 (6 bases). The CDR3 is 11 residues long. The V end lost 9 bases, the J end lost 8 bases, and 13 bases lay between the germline ends. CDR1 and CDR2 (germline): SNHLY, FYNNEI. CDR3 sequence: CARLGGKGYTF. The CDR3 DNA sequence: TGTGCCAGGCTAGGGGGAAAAGGCTACACCTTC.

This rearrangement joins TRBV29-1 to TRBJ2-5; possibly TRBD1 for D (5 bases). The V end was cut by 5 bases, the J end by 3 bases, with 13 bases between. Germline CDR1 is SQVTM and CDR2 is ANQGSEA. This CDR3 contains 13 residues. The CDR3 nucleotides read TGCAGCGTTTCAGGGCCCGTAGAAGAGACCCAGTACTTC. Its translation: CSVSGPVEETQYF.